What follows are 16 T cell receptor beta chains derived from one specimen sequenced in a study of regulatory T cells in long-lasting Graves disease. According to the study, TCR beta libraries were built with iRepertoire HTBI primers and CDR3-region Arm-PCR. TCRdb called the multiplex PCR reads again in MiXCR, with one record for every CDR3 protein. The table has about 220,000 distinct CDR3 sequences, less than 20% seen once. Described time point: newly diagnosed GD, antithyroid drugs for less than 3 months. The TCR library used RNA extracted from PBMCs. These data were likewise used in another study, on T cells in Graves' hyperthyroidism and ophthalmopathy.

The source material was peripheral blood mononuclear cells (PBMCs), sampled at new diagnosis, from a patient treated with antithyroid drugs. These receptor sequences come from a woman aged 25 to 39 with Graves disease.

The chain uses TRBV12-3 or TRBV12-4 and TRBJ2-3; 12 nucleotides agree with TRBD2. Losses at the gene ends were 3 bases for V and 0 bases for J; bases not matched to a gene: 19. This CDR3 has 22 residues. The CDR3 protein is CASSFGTVGTSGPRGSTDTQYF. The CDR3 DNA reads TGTGCCAGCAGTTTTGGGACAGTCGGGACTAGCGGGCCCCGGGGAAGCACAGATACGCAGTATTTT.

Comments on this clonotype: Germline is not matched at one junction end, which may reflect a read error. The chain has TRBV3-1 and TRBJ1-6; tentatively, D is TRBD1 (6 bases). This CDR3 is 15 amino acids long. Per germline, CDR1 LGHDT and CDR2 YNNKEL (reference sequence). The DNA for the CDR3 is TGTGCCAGCAGCCGCCGGGGACAATCTAATCCACCCCTCCACTTT. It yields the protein CASSRRGQSNPPLHF. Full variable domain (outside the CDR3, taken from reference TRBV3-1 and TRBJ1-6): DTAVSQTPKYLVTQMGNDKSIKCEQNLGHDTMYWYKQDSKKFLKIMFSYNNKELIINETVPNRFSPKSPDKAHLNLHINSLELGDSAVYFCASSRRGQSNPPLHFGNGTRLTVT.

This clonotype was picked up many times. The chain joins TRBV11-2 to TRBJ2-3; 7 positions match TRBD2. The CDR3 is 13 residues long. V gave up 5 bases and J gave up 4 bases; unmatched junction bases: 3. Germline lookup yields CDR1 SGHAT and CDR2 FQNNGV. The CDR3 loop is CASSNAGADTQYF. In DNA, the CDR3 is TGTGCCAGCAGCAATGCGGGGGCAGATACGCAGTATTTT.

This chain's CDR3 is CASSLATGGIGELFF. In DNA form, the CDR3 reads TGTGCCAGCAGTTTGGCGACAGGGGGCATCGGGGAGCTGTTTTTT. The rearrangement joins TRBV28 to TRBJ2-2; 10 bases align to TRBD1. Germline V gene sequence: CDR1 MDHEN, CDR2 SYDVKM. This CDR3 has 15 amino acids. V lost 3 bases, J lost 7 bases, and 5 bases stayed unmatched.

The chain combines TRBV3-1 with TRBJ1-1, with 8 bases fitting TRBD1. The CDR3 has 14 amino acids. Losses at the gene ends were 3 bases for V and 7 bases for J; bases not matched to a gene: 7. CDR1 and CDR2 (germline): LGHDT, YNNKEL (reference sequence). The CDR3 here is CASSHRTGRVEAFF. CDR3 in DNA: TGTGCCAGCAGCCACCGGACAGGGCGGGTTGAAGCTTTCTTT.

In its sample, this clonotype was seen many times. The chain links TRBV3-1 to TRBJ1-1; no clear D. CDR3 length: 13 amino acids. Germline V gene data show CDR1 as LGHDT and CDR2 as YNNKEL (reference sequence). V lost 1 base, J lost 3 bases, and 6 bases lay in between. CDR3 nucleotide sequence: TGTGCCAGCAGCCAAGCCGGGTACACTGAAGCTTTCTTT. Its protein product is CASSQAGYTEAFF. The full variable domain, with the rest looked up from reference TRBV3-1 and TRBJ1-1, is DTAVSQTPKYLVTQMGNDKSIKCEQNLGHDTMYWYKQDSKKFLKIMFSYNNKELIINETVPNRFSPKSPDKAHLNLHINSLELGDSAVYFCASSQAGYTEAFFGQGTRLTVV.

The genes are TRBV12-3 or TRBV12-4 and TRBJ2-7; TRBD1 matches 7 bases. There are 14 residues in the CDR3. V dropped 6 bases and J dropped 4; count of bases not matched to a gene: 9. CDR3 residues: CASSRGGHSYEQYF. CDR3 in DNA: TGTGCCAGCAGCCGAGGGGGCCATTCATACGAGCAGTACTTC.

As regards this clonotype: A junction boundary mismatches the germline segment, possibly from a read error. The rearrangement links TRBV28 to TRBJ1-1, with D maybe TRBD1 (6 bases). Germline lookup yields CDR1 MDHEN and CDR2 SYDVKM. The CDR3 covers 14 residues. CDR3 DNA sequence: TGTGCCAGCAGTCCCGGGGGGCAGAACACTGAAGCTCTCTTT. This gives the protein CASSPGGQNTEALF.

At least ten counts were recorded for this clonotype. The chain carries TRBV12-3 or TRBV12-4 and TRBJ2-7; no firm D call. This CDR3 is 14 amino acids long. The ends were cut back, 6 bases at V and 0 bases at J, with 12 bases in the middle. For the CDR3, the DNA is TGTGCCAGCAGACCTCACTCGAGCTCCTACGAGCAGTACTTC. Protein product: CASRPHSSSYEQYF.

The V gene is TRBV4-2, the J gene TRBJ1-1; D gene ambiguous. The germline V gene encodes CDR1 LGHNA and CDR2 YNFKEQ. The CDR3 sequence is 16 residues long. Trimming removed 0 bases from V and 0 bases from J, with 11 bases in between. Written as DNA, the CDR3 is TGTGCCAGCAGCCAAGATTTGGGAGTATTGAACACTGAAGCTTTCTTT. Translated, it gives CASSQDLGVLNTEAFF.

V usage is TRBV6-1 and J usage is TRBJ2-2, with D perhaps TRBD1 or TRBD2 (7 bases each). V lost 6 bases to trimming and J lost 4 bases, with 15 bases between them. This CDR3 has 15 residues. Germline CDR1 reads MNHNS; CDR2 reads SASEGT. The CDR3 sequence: CASSPRGGPTGELFF. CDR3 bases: TGTGCCAGCAGCCCCAGGGGGGGACCCACCGGGGAGCTGTTTTTT.

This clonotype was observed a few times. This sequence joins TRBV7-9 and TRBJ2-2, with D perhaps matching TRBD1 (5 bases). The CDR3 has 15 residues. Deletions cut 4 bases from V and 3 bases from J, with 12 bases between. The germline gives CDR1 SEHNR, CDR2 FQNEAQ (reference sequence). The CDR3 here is CASSSQGYDTGELFF. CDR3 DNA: TGTGCCAGCAGCTCTCAGGGATATGACACCGGGGAGCTGTTTTTT. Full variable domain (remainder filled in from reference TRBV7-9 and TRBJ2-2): DTGVSQNPRHKITKRGQNVTFRCDPISEHNRLYWYRQTLGQGPEFLTYFQNEAQLEKSRLLSDRFSAERPKGSFSTLEIQRTEQGDSAMYLCASSSQGYDTGELFFGEGSRLTVL.

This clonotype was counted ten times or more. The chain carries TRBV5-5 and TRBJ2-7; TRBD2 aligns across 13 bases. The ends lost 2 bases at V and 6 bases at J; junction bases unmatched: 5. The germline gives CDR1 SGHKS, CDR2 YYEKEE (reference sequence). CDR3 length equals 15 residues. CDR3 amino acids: CASSLRTSGSFEQYF. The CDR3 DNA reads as TGTGCCAGCAGCTTAAGGACTAGCGGGAGTTTCGAGCAGTACTTC.

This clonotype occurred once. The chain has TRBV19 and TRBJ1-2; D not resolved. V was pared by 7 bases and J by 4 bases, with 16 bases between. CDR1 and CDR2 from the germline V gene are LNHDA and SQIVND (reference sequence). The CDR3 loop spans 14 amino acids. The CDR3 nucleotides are TGTGCCAGTAAGGTACGGGAGCCCGCCTATGGCTACACCTTC. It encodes CASKVREPAYGYTF.

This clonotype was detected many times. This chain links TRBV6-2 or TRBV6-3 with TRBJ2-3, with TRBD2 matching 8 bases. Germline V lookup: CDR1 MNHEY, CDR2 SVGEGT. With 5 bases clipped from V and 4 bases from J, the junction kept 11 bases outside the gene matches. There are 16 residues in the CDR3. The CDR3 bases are TGTGCCAGCAGTGAAGGGGACGGGAGGGCCTCAGATACGCAGTATTTT. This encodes CASSEGDGRASDTQYF.

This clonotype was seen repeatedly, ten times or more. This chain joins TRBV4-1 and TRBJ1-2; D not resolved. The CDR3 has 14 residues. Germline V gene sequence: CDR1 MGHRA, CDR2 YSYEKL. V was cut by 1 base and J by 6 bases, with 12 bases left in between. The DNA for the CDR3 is TGCGCCAGCAGCCAAGCTGTCAGGCGGGATGGCTACACCTTC. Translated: CASSQAVRRDGYTF.